Listed here are 3 T cell receptor beta chains from one sample, sequenced in a study of blood T cell repertoires in COVID-19. The repertoire was sequenced with immunoSEQ multiplex PCR; TCRdb's copy has only in-frame clones and lacks some. The table has 300,000 to 350,000 clones, 80% to 90% seen once. Sequencing input: PBMCs or T cells enriched from blood (not recorded which). The receptors originated from a man aged 25 to 45 who had recovered from COVID-19.

The chain links TRBV5-8 to TRBJ1-2; 7 bases are shared with TRBD1. The V segment lost 3 bases and the J segment 4 bases; nucleotides outside the gene matches: 12. The CDR3 is 16 residues long. The germline CDR1 and CDR2 sequences are SGHTS and YDEGEE. This chain's CDR3 is CASSSGQALHAYGYTF. The DNA for the CDR3 is TGTGCCAGCAGCTCCGGACAGGCCCTCCATGCCTATGGCTACACCTTC.

The chain has TRBV30 and TRBJ1-1; TRBD1 matches 7 bases. Trimming removed 7 bases from V and 1 base from J; junction bases left unmatched: 6. This CDR3 has 13 amino acids. Germline CDR1 and CDR2: GTSNPN and SVGIG (reference sequence). CDR3 residues: CASPGQWNTEAFF. In DNA form, the CDR3 reads TGTGCCTCCCCGGGACAGTGGAACACTGAAGCTTTCTTT.

V gene TRBV7-3 combines with J gene TRBJ1-2; maybe TRBD1 (5 bases). Deletions cut 5 bases from V and 2 bases from J, with 9 bases between. Per germline, CDR1 SGHTA and CDR2 FQGTGA. This CDR3 is built from 13 residues. The CDR3 loop reads CASSPEGNYGYTF. CDR3 DNA sequence: TGTGCCAGCAGCCCGGAGGGGAACTATGGCTACACCTTC.